The 5 T cell receptor beta chains below were found in one sample sequenced in a study of T cell responses to AZD1222 COVID-19 vaccine. Generated by immunoSEQ multiplex PCR, the TCRdb table keeps only in-frame clones and is missing some. In the table there are fewer than 100,000 clones, approximately 90% of which are singletons. This sample comprised peripheral blood, obtained 28 days after the second AZD1222 dose. Every receptor here comes from an adult who received the AZD1222 COVID-19 vaccine.

This chain uses TRBV6-5 with TRBJ1-1; D ambiguous. The CDR3 consists of 15 residues. Trimming left V 3 bases short and J 0 bases short, with 11 bases between. CDR1 and CDR2 from the germline V gene are MNHEY and SVGAGI. The CDR3 loop is CASSYSGSMNTEAFF. CDR3 sequence (DNA): TGTGCCAGCAGTTATTCTGGCAGTATGAACACTGAAGCTTTCTTT.

The chain carries TRBV6-1 and TRBJ1-3, with D unresolved. Germline V gene sequence: CDR1 MNHNS, CDR2 SASEGT. The CDR3 has 15 residues. The ends were cut back, 2 bases at V and 0 bases at J, with 8 bases in the middle. The chain's CDR3 is CASSETWNSGNTIYF. The CDR3, as DNA: TGTGCCAGCAGTGAAACCTGGAACTCTGGAAACACCATATATTTT.

The chain is built from TRBV7-2 and TRBJ1-6; D uncertain. Trimming removed 3 bases at V and 7 bases at J, with 4 bases between. The CDR3 extends over 12 amino acids. Germline CDR1 SGHTA, CDR2 FQGNSA. CDR3 in amino acids: CASSFENSPLHF. CDR3 bases: TGTGCCAGCAGCTTCGAGAATTCACCCCTCCACTTT. Full variable domain (outside the CDR3, taken from reference TRBV7-2 and TRBJ1-6): GAGVSQSPSNKVTEKGKDVELRCDPISGHTALYWYRQSLGQGLEFLIYFQGNSAPDKSGLPSDRFSAERTGGSVSTLTIQRTQQEDSAVYLCASSFENSPLHFGNGTRLTVT.

The chain is built from TRBV9 and TRBJ2-7; 14 bases line up with TRBD2. V was clipped by 10 bases and J by 7 bases; unmatched bases: 10. The CDR3 has 14 residues. Germline loops: CDR1 SGDLS, CDR2 YYNGEE. The CDR3 DNA follows: TGTGCCCGCTGGGCGACTAGCGGGGGGGGAGAGCAGTACTTC. Translated, it gives CARWATSGGGEQYF.

The CDR3: CASSPEPAGMDGYTF. The CDR3 coding sequence is TGTGCCAGCAGCCCCGAACCCGCGGGGATGGATGGCTACACCTTC. J is TRBJ1-2 and V is TRBV7-3; D ambiguous. Looked up from germline, CDR1 is SGHTA and CDR2 is FQGTGA. This CDR3 has 15 residues. Trimming removed 5 bases from V and 6 bases from J, with 19 bases in between.